These 10 T cell receptor beta chains came from one sample sequenced in a study of CD4 T cells in relation to SARS-CoV-2 and coronaviruses. No antigen has been identified for these receptors. Assay used: immunoSEQ multiplex PCR; TCRdb lists only in-frame clones, some missing. The sample lists about 43,000 clones, over 75% occurring once. The sample taken for sequencing was naive CD4+ T cells from PBMCs, cultured in vitro. Subset in this sample: naive CD4+ T cells isolated by negative enrichment. The receptors shown here come from an adult with COVID-19.

This chain uses TRBV20-1 with TRBJ2-3; no clear D. Germline lookup yields CDR1 DFQATT and CDR2 SNEGSKA (reference sequence). The CDR3 runs to 14 residues. V was cut by 3 bases and J by 0 bases, with 10 bases left in between. The CDR3 loop is CSASSASSTDTQYF. The DNA of the CDR3 is TGCAGTGCTAGTTCAGCTTCTAGCACAGATACGCAGTATTTT.

The chain has TRBV6-1 and TRBJ1-3; D remains unclear. The germline V gene encodes CDR1 MNHNS and CDR2 SASEGT. Trimming removed 2 bases from V and 0 bases from J, with 11 bases in between. The CDR3 has 16 residues. Here the CDR3 DNA reads TGTGCCAGCAGTGAAAGTGCATCTAGCTCTGGAAACACCATATATTTT. Amino acids: CASSESASSSGNTIYF.

This chain uses TRBV30 with TRBJ2-7; 7 nucleotides line up with TRBD1. Germline CDR1 and CDR2: GTSNPN and SVGIG (reference sequence). V was clipped by 2 bases and J by 0 bases; unmatched bases: 13. The CDR3 loop spans 17 amino acids. CDR3 in amino acids: CAWSFTLSTGLSYEQYF. The CDR3 DNA is TGTGCCTGGAGTTTTACCTTATCGACAGGGCTCTCCTACGAGCAGTACTTC.

In this sample, this clone turned up once. The V and J genes are TRBV3-1 (or the pseudogene TRBV3-2) and TRBJ2-4; D gene uncertain. This CDR3 spans 17 amino acids. V was cut by 0 bases and J by 7 bases, with 19 bases left in between. Germline V gene lookup returns CDR1 LGHDT and CDR2 YNNKEL (reference sequence). CDR3 protein: CASSQDRVWGYWNIQYF. The CDR3 nucleotides read TGTGCCAGCAGCCAAGATCGGGTGTGGGGTTATTGGAACATTCAGTACTTC.

The chain combines TRBV2 with TRBJ1-4; 8 bases line up with TRBD1. The CDR3 loop spans 16 amino acids. The germline gives CDR1 SNHLY, CDR2 FYNNEI. Germline trimming cut 5 bases from V and 5 bases from J; bases unmatched to any gene: 10. The CDR3 DNA follows: TGTGCCAGCAGTTCGCATCCAGGACAGGGAAATGAAAAACTGTTTTTT. Residues: CASSSHPGQGNEKLFF.

V is TRBV5-1 and J is TRBJ2-1, with 8 bases matching TRBD2. CDR3 length: 13 residues. CDR1 and CDR2 from the germline V gene are SGHRS and YFSETQ. The ends lost 0 bases at V and 12 bases at J; junction bases unmatched: 5. In nucleotides, the CDR3 is TGCGCCAGCAGCTTGGCAGGGACTAGTTCGCAGTTCTTC. It encodes CASSLAGTSSQFF. Filled out from reference TRBV5-1 and TRBJ2-1, the complete variable domain reads KAGVTQTPRYLIKTRGQQVTLSCSPISGHRSVSWYQQTPGQGLQFLFEYFSETQRNKGNFPGRFSGRQFSNSRSEMNVSTLELGDSALYLCASSLAGTSSQFFGPGTRLTVL.

The chain joins TRBV6-5 to TRBJ1-1, with TRBD1 matching over 10 bases. The CDR3 loop spans 15 amino acids. The J segment lost 1 base and the V segment lost 6 bases, leaving 5 bases of the junction unmatched. Per the germline V gene, CDR1 is MNHEY and CDR2 is SVGAGI. The CDR3 loop is CASRPDRGRNTEAFF. The DNA for the CDR3 is TGTGCCAGCAGGCCCGACAGGGGGCGGAACACTGAAGCTTTCTTT.

The chain employs TRBV9 and TRBJ2-1; TRBD2 matches 8 bases. CDR1 is SGDLS and CDR2 is YYNGEE in the germline V gene. J gave up 2 bases and V 6 bases, and 7 bases lay outside the gene matches. This CDR3 is 15 amino acids long. The chain's CDR3 is CASNGGGSAYNEQFF. CDR3 bases: TGTGCCAGCAACGGGGGGGGTTCAGCCTACAATGAGCAGTTCTTC.

Remarks on this clone: The same CDR3 also results from other DNA sequences found in this sample. V gene TRBV18 combines with J gene TRBJ2-7, with no clear D. The CDR3 runs to 12 residues. Trimming stripped 2 bases from V and 0 bases from J, with 2 bases between. Germline values: CDR1 KGHSH, CDR2 LQKENI. CDR3: CASSPGSYEQYF. CDR3 nucleotides: TGTGCCAGCTCACCAGGCTCCTACGAGCAGTACTTC.

The V gene is TRBV11-2, the J gene TRBJ2-3; a weak D match, TRBD2 (6 bases). The CDR3 length is 13 residues. Trimming removed 5 bases from V and 2 bases from J, with 8 bases in between. CDR1 is SGHAT, CDR2 FQNNGV, per germline. The CDR3 nucleotides read TGTGCCAGCAGCCGACTAGACACAGATACGCAGTATTTT. Protein sequence: CASSRLDTDTQYF.